Sequencing of this T cell receptor (beta chain) was carried out in a study of T cells in Graves' hyperthyroidism and ophthalmopathy. Amplified TCR beta CDR3 regions came from RNA transcripts. HTBI primers drove first-round RT-PCR of the TCR CDR3. Each CDR3 protein gets one entry after TCRdb re-called the multiplex PCR reads with MiXCR. The table lists nearly 750,000 distinct CDR3 sequences, about a third of them singletons. This CDR3 is 13 amino acids long. CDR1 is MDHEN, CDR2 SYDVKM, per germline. Trimming took 6 bases from V and 5 from J; bases not matched to a gene: 5. This receptor was identified in a middle-aged woman with Graves' hyperthyroidism. The chain couples TRBV28 to TRBJ2-7; the match to TRBD1 covers 9 bases. The sequenced sample consisted of blood. The DNA for the CDR3 is TGTGCCAGCAGACCAGACAGGGGGGACGAGCAGTACTTC. Encoded protein: CASRPDRGDEQYF. The complete variable domain, with remaining parts taken from reference TRBV28 and TRBJ2-7, reads DVKVTQSSRYLVKRTGEKVFLECVQDMDHENMFWYRQDPGLGLRLIYFSYDVKMKEKGDIPEGYSVSREKKERFSLILESASTNQTSMYLCASRPDRGDEQYFGPGTRLTVT.